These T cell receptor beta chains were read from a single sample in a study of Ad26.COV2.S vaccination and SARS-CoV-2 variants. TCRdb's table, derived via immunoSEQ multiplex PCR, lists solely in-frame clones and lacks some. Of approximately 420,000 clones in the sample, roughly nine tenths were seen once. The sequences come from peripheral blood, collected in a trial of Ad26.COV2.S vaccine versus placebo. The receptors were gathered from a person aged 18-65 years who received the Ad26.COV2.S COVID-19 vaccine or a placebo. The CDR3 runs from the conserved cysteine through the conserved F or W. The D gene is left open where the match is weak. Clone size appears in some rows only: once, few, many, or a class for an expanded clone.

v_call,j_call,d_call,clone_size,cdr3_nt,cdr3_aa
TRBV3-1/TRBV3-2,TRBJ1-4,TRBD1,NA,TGTGCCAGCAGCCAAGAAAGGGGGCGTGAAAAACTGTTTTTT,CASSQERGREKLFF
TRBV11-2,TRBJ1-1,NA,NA,TGTGCCAGCAGCTTAGCTAATTGGGGACCCAGGGGCCGGAACACTGAAGCTTTCTTT,CASSLANWGPRGRNTEAFF
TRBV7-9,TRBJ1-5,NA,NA,TGTGCCAGCAGCTTCTGGGGCCAGCCCCAGCATTTT,CASSFWGQPQHF
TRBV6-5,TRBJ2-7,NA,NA,TGTGCCAGCAGCCGGGGCGGCTCCTACGAGCAGTACTTC,CASSRGGSYEQYF
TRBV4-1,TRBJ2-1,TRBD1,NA,TGCGCCAGCAGCCAGGACAACAGGGGTCAGCAGTTCTTC,CASSQDNRGQQFF
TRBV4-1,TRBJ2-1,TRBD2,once,TGCGCCAGCAGCCAAGATTTCGCGGGGGGCTTCAATGAGCAGTTCTTC,CASSQDFAGGFNEQFF
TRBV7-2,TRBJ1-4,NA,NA,TGTGCCAGCAGCAACCCCTTCCGCGGAAAACTGTTTTTT,CASSNPFRGKLFF
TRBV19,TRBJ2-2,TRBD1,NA,TGTGCCAGTAGTGTGGGACAGATGAACACCGGGGAGCTGTTTTTT,CASSVGQMNTGELFF
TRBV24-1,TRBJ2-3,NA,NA,TGTGCCACCAGTGTACGCAGGGCAGATACGCAGTATTTT,CATSVRRADTQYF
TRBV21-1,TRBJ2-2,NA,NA,TGTGCCAGCAGGGAACACAAGGACGGGGAGCTGTTTTTT,CASREHKDGELFF
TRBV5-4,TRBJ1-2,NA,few,TGTGCCAGCAGCGGCAGGGACGAGGGCTACACCTTC,CASSGRDEGYTF
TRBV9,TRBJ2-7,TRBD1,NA,TGTGCCAGCAGCTCCAGCGGGGACAGGGGTAACCACGAGCAGTACTTC,CASSSSGDRGNHEQYF
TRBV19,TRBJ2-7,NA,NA,TGTGCCAGTAGTATAGTTGGGACTCCTACCTACGAGCAGTACTTC,CASSIVGTPTYEQYF
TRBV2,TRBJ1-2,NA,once,TGTGCCAGCAGGAGACAGACCGTCGGGGACTATGGCTACACCTTC,CASRRQTVGDYGYTF
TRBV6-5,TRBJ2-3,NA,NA,TGTGCCAGCAGTTACGTCCAGGGCGGAGATACGCAGTATTTT,CASSYVQGGDTQYF
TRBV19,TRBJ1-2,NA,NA,TGTGCCAGTAGTACCCGTCCCGGGACGGGGACGACCTATGGCTACACCTTC,CASSTRPGTGTTYGYTF
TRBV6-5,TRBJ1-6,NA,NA,TGTGCCAGCAAGCTTAAGGCAGGCTTAGGTTCACCCCTCCACTTT,CASKLKAGLGSPLHF
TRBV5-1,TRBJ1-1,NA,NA,TGCGCCAGCAGCTTGGCGACAGTAGGCCCGAACACTGAAGCTTTCTTT,CASSLATVGPNTEAFF
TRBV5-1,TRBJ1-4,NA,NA,TGCGCCAGCAGTTGGGCGGGGAGTGCAACTAATGAAAAACTGTTTTTT,CASSWAGSATNEKLFF
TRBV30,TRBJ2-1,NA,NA,TGTGCCTGGAACCGGCGGTTTGGTGAGCAGTTCTTC,CAWNRRFGEQFF
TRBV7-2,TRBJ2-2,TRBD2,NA,TGTGCCAGCAGCTCCAGCGGGGGGAACACCGGGGAGCTGTTTTTT,CASSSSGGNTGELFF
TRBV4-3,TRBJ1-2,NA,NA,TGCGCCAGCAGCCAAGTATCAGGGAGGGGCTACACCTTC,CASSQVSGRGYTF
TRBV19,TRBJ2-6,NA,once,TGTGCCAGTAGTGTCGGGACTGGGGCCAACGTCCTGACTTTC,CASSVGTGANVLTF
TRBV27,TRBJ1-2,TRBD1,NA,TGTGCCAGCAGTTTATACCAGGACAGGGAAGAGGGCTACACCTTC,CASSLYQDREEGYTF
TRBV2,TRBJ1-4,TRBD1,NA,TGTGCCAGCGAAACCGACAGGGGATACGAAAAACTGTTTTTT,CASETDRGYEKLFF
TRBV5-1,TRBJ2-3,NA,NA,TGCGCCAGCAGCTTTGGGGGGATAGATACGCAGTATTTT,CASSFGGIDTQYF
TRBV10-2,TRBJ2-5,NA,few,TGCGCCAGCAGCACGCTTGATAGGTTTCTTCGTAGGGGGGAGACCCAGTACTTC,CASSTLDRFLRRGETQYF
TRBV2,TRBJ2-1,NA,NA,TGTGCCAGCACTACACAACCGGGACTTCTCAGTTTCTTC,CASTTQPGLLSFF
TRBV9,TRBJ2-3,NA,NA,TGTGCCAGCAGCGCACGAACCCCCCCAGATACGCAGTATTTT,CASSARTPPDTQYF
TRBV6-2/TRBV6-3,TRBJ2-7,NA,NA,TGTGCCAGCAGTTCCTCATGGAGGACCTACGAGCAGTACTTC,CASSSSWRTYEQYF
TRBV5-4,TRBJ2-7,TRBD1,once,TGTGCCAGCAGCTGGGACAGGGCGGCCGAGCAGTACTTC,CASSWDRAAEQYF
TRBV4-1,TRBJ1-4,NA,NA,TGCGCCAGCAGCCAAGGCCCCCTGGCGCGGGGTGAAAAACTGTTTTTT,CASSQGPLARGEKLFF
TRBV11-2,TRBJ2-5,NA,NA,TGTGCCAGCAGCTTTATCCAAGAGACCCAGTACTTC,CASSFIQETQYF
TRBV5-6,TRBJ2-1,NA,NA,TGTGCCAGCAGCCCGGGGACGGTGACCTCCTACAATGAGCAGTTCTTC,CASSPGTVTSYNEQFF
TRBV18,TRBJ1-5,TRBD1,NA,TGTGCCAGCTCACTTTTAGGGGGCGAGGTAGGTCAGCCCCAGCATTTT,CASSLLGGEVGQPQHF
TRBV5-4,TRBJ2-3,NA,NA,TGTGCCAGCTTACGGGACACGAGCACAGATACGCAGTATTTT,CASLRDTSTDTQYF
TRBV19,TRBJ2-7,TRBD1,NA,TGTGCCAGTAGTTTGGACAGGAACTACGAGCAGTACTTC,CASSLDRNYEQYF
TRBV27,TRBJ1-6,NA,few,TGTGCCAGCAGTTTACTGGCAGGAGGCTCACCCCTCCACTTT,CASSLLAGGSPLHF
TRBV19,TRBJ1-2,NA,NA,TGTGCCAGTAGTATAAATCCCCGGGGACGGTATGGCTACACCTTC,CASSINPRGRYGYTF
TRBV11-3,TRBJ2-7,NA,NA,TGTGCCAGCAGCTTATCTAGCGAATACGAGCAGTACTTC,CASSLSSEYEQYF